This TCR beta chain originates from a study of cytomegalovirus exposure and HLA in healthy donors. The CDR3 totals 13 residues. Germline CDR1 MGHRA, CDR2 YSYEKL. The V end lost 3 bases, the J end lost 2 bases, and 8 bases lay between the germline ends. It was with 60 Vbeta and 13 Jbeta primers that the PCR ran. Method: immunoSEQ multiplex PCR; TCRdb's copy keeps in-frame clones and lacks some. The sample has fewer than 200,000 clones, roughly 80% seen once. V is TRBV4-1 and J is TRBJ2-7; the D gene is possibly TRBD1 (5 bases). The sequencing sample was made of PBMCs. The source is a woman younger than 35 in good health and CMV-seronegative. CDR3 sequence: CASSHRETYEQYF. Written as DNA, the CDR3 is TGCGCCAGCAGCCACAGGGAAACCTACGAGCAGTACTTC.